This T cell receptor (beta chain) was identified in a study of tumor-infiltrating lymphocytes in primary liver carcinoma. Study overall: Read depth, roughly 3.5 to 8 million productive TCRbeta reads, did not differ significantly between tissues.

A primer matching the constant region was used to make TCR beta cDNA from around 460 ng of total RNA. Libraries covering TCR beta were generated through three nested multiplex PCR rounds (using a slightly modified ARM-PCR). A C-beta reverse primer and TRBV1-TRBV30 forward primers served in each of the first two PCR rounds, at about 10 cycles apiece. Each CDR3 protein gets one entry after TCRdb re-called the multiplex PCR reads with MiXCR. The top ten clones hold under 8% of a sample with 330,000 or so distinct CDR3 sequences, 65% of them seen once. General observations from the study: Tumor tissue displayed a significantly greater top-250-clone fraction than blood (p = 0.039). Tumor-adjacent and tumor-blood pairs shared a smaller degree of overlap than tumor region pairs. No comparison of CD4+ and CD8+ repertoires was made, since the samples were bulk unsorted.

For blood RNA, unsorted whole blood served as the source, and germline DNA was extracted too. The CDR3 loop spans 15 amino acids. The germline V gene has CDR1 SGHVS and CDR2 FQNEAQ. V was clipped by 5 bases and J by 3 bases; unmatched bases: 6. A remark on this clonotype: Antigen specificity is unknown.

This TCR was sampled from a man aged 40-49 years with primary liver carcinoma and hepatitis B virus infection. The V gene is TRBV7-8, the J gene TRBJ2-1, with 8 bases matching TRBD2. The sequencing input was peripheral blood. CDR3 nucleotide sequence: TGTGCCAGCAGCCAAAGCGGGAGTATCTACAATGAGCAGTTCTTC. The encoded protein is CASSQSGSIYNEQFF.